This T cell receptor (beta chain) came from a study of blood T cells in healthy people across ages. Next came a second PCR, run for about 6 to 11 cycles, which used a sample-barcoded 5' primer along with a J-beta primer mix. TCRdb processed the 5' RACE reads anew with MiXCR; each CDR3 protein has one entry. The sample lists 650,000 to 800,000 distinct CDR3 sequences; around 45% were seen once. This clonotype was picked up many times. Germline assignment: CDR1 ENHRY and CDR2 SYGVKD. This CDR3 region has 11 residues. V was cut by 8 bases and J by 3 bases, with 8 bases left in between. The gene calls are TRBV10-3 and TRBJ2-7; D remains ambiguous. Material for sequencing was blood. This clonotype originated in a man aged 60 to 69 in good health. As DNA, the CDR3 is TGTGCCATCCCCTACAACTACGAGCAGTACTTC. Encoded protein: CAIPYNYEQYF.